This T cell receptor (beta chain) is drawn from a study of memory CD4+ T cells and cytomegalovirus serostatus. Study background: Healthy Belgian adult donors included nine or ten CMV-positive and about two dozen CMV-negative people.

CDR3 length: 16 residues. Germline V gene data show CDR1 as SGHRS and CDR2 as YFSETQ. Losses at the gene ends were 0 bases for V and 6 bases for J; bases not matched to a gene: 6. Broader study findings: Of about 150 reported CMV TCRbeta sequences, 65 to 85 were found in memory CD4+ repertoires.

The sort gate was single viable CD3+CD4+CD8-CD45RO+ cells for memory CD4+ T cells. Donors' CMV status reflects serum IgG against pp150, pp28, p38, p52. This clone was seen a single time. Its antigen is currently unknown. Clones were sequenced by immunoSEQ multiplex PCR, and TCRdb holds only the in-frame ones, with some missing. The table has 45,000 to 55,000 clones, roughly four fifths seen once. The sample taken for sequencing was memory CD4+ T cells from blood. The V and J genes are TRBV5-1 and TRBJ1-6; 7 nucleotides line up with TRBD1. The sequence derives from an adult in good health and CMV-seronegative. The CDR3 DNA sequence: TGCGCCAGCAGCTTGGCCCTGACAGGGCCTAATTCACCCCTCCACTTT. Residues: CASSLALTGPNSPLHF.